This is a list of T cell receptor beta chains from one sample in a study of T cells in tuberculosis. Produced via immunoSEQ multiplex PCR; TCRdb's table is partial and in-frame only. The sample has about 43,000 clones; less than 95% are singletons. The sequenced sample was PBMCs. The receptor set was obtained from a donor aged 10 to 29 with latent tuberculosis or without tuberculosis infection. Some clones in this sample may be carry-over from other donors' samples. Both conserved end residues are part of each CDR3. Fields, in order: J gene, V gene, CDR3 protein.

TRBJ2-7 TRBV28 CASSLDRVFSEQYF
TRBJ2-7 TRBV4-1 CASSQGAASGSGVREQYF
TRBJ2-7 TRBV19 CASSLTGPSYEQYF
TRBJ1-4 TRBV28 CASSDFGWGETNEKLFF
TRBJ1-5 TRBV28 CASSRQGSSPQHF
TRBJ2-3 TRBV19 CASSRRGWDSPSTDTQYF
TRBJ1-1 TRBV6-4 CASRQTENTEAFF
TRBJ2-1 TRBV12-5 CASGFGGSNEQFF
TRBJ2-1 TRBV7-5 CVRSLSVLVWEFDEQFF
TRBJ2-7 TRBV7-2 CASSPRRASGDSYEQYF
TRBJ1-2 TRBV28 CASGYPYRGNYGYTF
TRBJ2-7 TRBV2 CASSLTTVYEQYF
TRBJ2-1 TRBV29-1 CSVQRNTGVDEQFF
TRBJ2-7 TRBV13 CASSSWATGSYEQYF
TRBJ1-1 TRBV18 CASSQKPGQGSADTEAFF
TRBJ2-3 TRBV7-2 CASSLEGRGTDTQYF
TRBJ2-5 TRBV5-1 CASSLAGRQETQYF
TRBJ2-7 TRBV4-1 CASSQVGSTYEQYF
TRBJ2-7 TRBV7-2 CASSRVSYEQYF
TRBJ2-7 TRBV7-8 CASSELAELSSYEQYF
TRBJ2-3 TRBV27 CASSPSGGEVSDTQYF
TRBJ1-4 TRBV19 CASTTASGEKLFF
TRBJ2-1 TRBV27 CASSSDYTRGKEQFF
TRBJ1-1 TRBV19 CASSIRDRGNTEAFF
TRBJ2-5 TRBV18 CASSPLPGQETQYF
TRBJ1-2 TRBV27 CASSSSTGEVIYGYTF
TRBJ2-1 TRBV13 CASSFRVLMEQFF
TRBJ2-7 TRBV9 CASSPRAQGSHEQYF
TRBJ2-1 TRBV5-6 CASSEGGNVYNEQFF